The 28 T cell receptor beta chains given below trace back to one sample, sequenced in a study of post-analysis software for immune sequencing data. Study-wide results and caveats: In patients, about five TRBV segments were more frequent than in controls, with TRBV5-6, TRBV5-1 and TRBV20-1 among them.

Their antigen targets remain unknown. Researchers reported that TCR beta cDNA libraries carried unique molecular identifiers. TCRdb recomputed calls from the PCR reads with MiXCR, one row per CDR3 protein. This table holds 450,000 to 700,000 distinct CDR3 sequences, around 44% found once. Sequencing was performed on blood. These receptors originate from a girl under 18 with multiple sclerosis.

This chain joins TRBV5-1 and TRBJ2-5, with 9 nucleotides matching TRBD2. The assigned J gene may be wrong: the sequence end matches TRBJ2-7 better. Germline CDR1 reads SGHRS; CDR2 reads YFSETQ. CDR3 length equals 14 residues. CDR3 residues: CASSPSGTGDEQYF. The DNA for the CDR3 is TGCGCCAGCAGCCCTAGCGGGACGGGGGACGAGCAGTACTTC.

V gene TRBV5-4 combines with J gene TRBJ2-4, with TRBD1 as a possible D gene (6 bases). Gene TRBJ2-7 matches the end of the DNA better, so the J call may be wrong. CDR3 size: 13 residues. Germline CDR1 reads SGHNT; CDR2 reads YYREEE (reference sequence). The CDR3 region has the DNA TGTGCCAGCAGCTTAGCAGGGGCCCACGAGCAGTACTTC. It specifies CASSLAGAHEQYF.

The chain links TRBV5-1 to TRBJ2-1, with 11 bases identical to TRBD2. Germline-derived CDR1 and CDR2 are SGHRS and YFSETQ. V was pared by 6 bases and J by 6 bases, with 5 bases of the junction left unmatched. The CDR3 is 14 amino acids. CDR3 nucleotides: TGCGCCAGCACGCGACTAGCGGGACCCAATGAGCAGTTCTTC. This codes for CASTRLAGPNEQFF. The variable domain in full, with the rest retrieved from reference TRBV5-1 and TRBJ2-1, is KAGVTQTPRYLIKTRGQQVTLSCSPISGHRSVSWYQQTPGQGLQFLFEYFSETQRNKGNFPGRFSGRQFSNSRSEMNVSTLELGDSALYLCASTRLAGPNEQFFGPGTRLTVL.

This clonotype has only a few counts. The genes are TRBV12-3 or TRBV12-4 and TRBJ2-7; D might be TRBD2 (6 bases). The CDR3 contains 15 residues. Trimming pared 3 bases from V and 2 bases from J, leaving 14 bases between. The CDR3 DNA reads as TGTGCCAGCAGTTTGGATAGCGGATTGACCTACGAGCAGTACTTC. Encoded protein: CASSLDSGLTYEQYF.

In its sample, this clonotype was seen a few times. The V and J genes are TRBV29-1 and TRBJ2-3; the D gene is possibly TRBD1 (5 bases). The germline V gene encodes CDR1 SQVTM and CDR2 ANQGSEA. V was cut by 6 bases and J by 1 base, with 14 bases left in between. The CDR3 length is 14 residues. CDR3 sequence (DNA): TGCAGCGTGGTGACAGATTGGGGCACAGATACGCAGTATTTT. It yields the protein CSVVTDWGTDTQYF.

The rearrangement uses TRBV20-1 and TRBJ2-1; D possibly corresponds to TRBD2 (6 bases). Trimming shortened V by 3 bases and J by 0 bases, and 15 bases separated the two germline ends. The CDR3 runs to 16 residues. Germline loops: CDR1 DFQATT, CDR2 SNEGSKA (reference sequence). CDR3 nucleotide sequence: TGCAGTGCTAGTCTTGGAGGGTTGAGCTCCTACAATGAGCAGTTCTTC. This encodes CSASLGGLSSYNEQFF.

This clonotype was counted only a few times. The rearrangement joins TRBV15 to TRBJ1-2, with TRBD1 matching 9 bases. The junction had 6 bases not matched to a gene; V was cut back by 3 bases and J by 4 bases. The CDR3 is 15 amino acids. Germline V gene data show CDR1 as LNHNV and CDR2 as YYDKDF (reference sequence). The CDR3 is CATSRPGQGPYGYTF. DNA for the CDR3: TGTGCCACCAGCAGGCCGGGACAGGGCCCCTATGGCTACACCTTC.

The chain is built from TRBV12-3 or TRBV12-4 and TRBJ1-2, with unresolved D. V was clipped by 3 bases and J by 4 bases, with 12 bases between them. The CDR3 totals 14 residues. This CDR3 is CASSLKGVSYGYTF. The CDR3 DNA is TGTGCCAGCAGTTTGAAGGGTGTCTCCTATGGCTACACCTTC.

DNA of the CDR3: TGTGCCATCAGTGAGGGGGGTGGGGGATGGAACACTGAAGCTTTCTTT. Its protein product is CAISEGGGGWNTEAFF. V and J are TRBV10-3 and TRBJ1-1; D perhaps matches TRBD1 (5 bases). Trimming shortened V by 2 bases and J by 1 base, and 14 bases separated the two germline ends. The CDR3 extends over 16 amino acids. Germline V lookup: CDR1 ENHRY, CDR2 SYGVKD.

The chain couples TRBV7-9 to TRBJ2-5, with 7 bases lining up with TRBD1. Germline V gives CDR1 SEHNR, CDR2 FQNEAQ (reference sequence). J lost 5 bases, V lost 3 bases, and 12 bases had no gene match. The CDR3 has 16 amino acids. CDR3 coding DNA: TGTGCCAGCAGCTTTTCGACAGGGTGGGGGTCGGAGACCCAGTACTTC. It yields the protein CASSFSTGWGSETQYF.

The gene calls are TRBV5-1 and TRBJ2-4; D is unresolved. Trimming pared 0 bases from V and 0 bases from J, leaving 10 bases between. CDR1 SGHRS and CDR2 YFSETQ come from the germline V gene. The CDR3 extends over 16 amino acids. The CDR3 here is CASSLVGSPAKNIQYF. Here the CDR3 DNA reads TGCGCCAGCAGCTTGGTAGGCAGCCCAGCCAAAAACATTCAGTACTTC.

This clonotype was found a few times. The chain links TRBV7-2 to TRBJ2-4; 8 nucleotides line up with TRBD2. Germline values: CDR1 SGHTA, CDR2 FQGNSA. The CDR3 runs to 15 residues. V was clipped by 5 bases and J by 5 bases; unmatched bases: 8. The CDR3 DNA reads TGTGCCAGCAGCCGACATAGCGGGAACGAAAACATTCAGTACTTC. Its protein product is CASSRHSGNENIQYF.

This clonotype appeared a single time. V and J are TRBV9 and TRBJ1-6; D is undetermined. Germline V gene lookup returns CDR1 SGDLS and CDR2 YYNGEE. The CDR3 has 15 amino acids. Trimming removed 1 base at V and 0 bases at J, with 5 bases between. Here the CDR3 reads CASSVSSSYNSPLHF. CDR3 nucleotide sequence: TGTGCCAGCAGCGTAAGCAGCTCCTATAATTCACCCCTCCACTTT.

This clonotype was detected only a few times. The chain joins TRBV20-1 to TRBJ1-2; tentative D call: TRBD1 (5 bases). Per the germline V gene, CDR1 is DFQATT and CDR2 is SNEGSKA (reference sequence). V was trimmed by 2 bases and J by 6 bases, leaving 19 bases between them. The length of the CDR3 is 15 residues. CDR3 sequence (DNA): TGCAGTGCTAGAAGGGGTGGGCTCTACTATCATGGCTACACCTTC. This translates into CSARRGGLYYHGYTF.

J is TRBJ1-2 and V is TRBV4-1, with 7 bases fitting TRBD1. V shed 4 bases and J 4 bases; nucleotides not matched to a gene: 9. Looked up from germline, CDR1 is MGHRA and CDR2 is YSYEKL. The CDR3 spans 15 residues. CDR3 bases: TGCGCCAGCAGCCCTTACAGGGGAGAAGGCTATGGCTACACCTTC. Its protein is CASSPYRGEGYGYTF.

This clonotype was picked up a small number of times. J is TRBJ1-1 and V is TRBV6-2 or TRBV6-3; D is unresolved. Germline CDR1 and CDR2: MNHEY and SVGEGT. The ends were cut back, 6 bases at V and 2 bases at J, with 10 bases in the middle. This CDR3 is built from 13 residues. The CDR3 is CASRRDLNTEAFF. The DNA for the CDR3 is TGTGCCAGCAGACGGGATCTAAACACTGAAGCTTTCTTT.

This clonotype has just a few counts. The V call is TRBV29-1, the J call TRBJ2-7, with D perhaps TRBD1 (6 bases). CDR3 length equals 15 residues. V lost 2 bases and J 7 bases, leaving 21 bases between the germline ends. From germline, CDR1 is SQVTM and CDR2 ANQGSEA. The CDR3 protein is CSVEPGQSLYNEQYF. CDR3 coding DNA: TGCAGCGTTGAACCCGGACAGTCCCTCTACAATGAGCAGTACTTC.

This chain connects TRBV29-1 to TRBJ1-1; weak D call: TRBD1 (5 bases). This CDR3 contains 13 residues. Trimming pared 1 base from V and 6 bases from J, leaving 12 bases between. The germline gives CDR1 SQVTM, CDR2 ANQGSEA. The CDR3: CSVEVAGKAEAFF. The DNA of the CDR3 is TGCAGCGTTGAAGTAGCAGGGAAAGCTGAAGCTTTCTTT.

This clonotype occurred a few times. DNA for the CDR3: TGTGCCAGCAGCTGGACAGAGAGCACAGATACGCAGTATTTT. This translates into CASSWTESTDTQYF. The chain employs TRBV5-5 and TRBJ2-3; TRBD1 is a possible D gene (6 bases). This CDR3 spans 14 amino acids. Germline V gene lookup returns CDR1 SGHKS and CDR2 YYEKEE (reference sequence). The V gene lost 3 bases and the J gene lost 0 bases, with 8 bases spanning the gap.

A few counts support this clonotype. The rearrangement links TRBV5-1 to TRBJ1-1; D perhaps matches TRBD1 (5 bases). The ends were cut back, 1 base at V and 6 bases at J, with 13 bases in the middle. CDR3 length: 14 amino acids. Germline CDR1 and CDR2: SGHRS and YFSETQ. The CDR3 DNA reads as TGCGCCAGCAGCTTGCGCTATGTGGGGGCTGAAGCTTTCTTT. Its protein is CASSLRYVGAEAFF.

The chain is built from TRBV2 and TRBJ2-3, with a tentative D call TRBD2 (5 bases). The V end lost 4 bases, the J end lost 2 bases, and 7 bases lay between the germline ends. This CDR3 is 13 amino acids long. In germline, CDR1 is SNHLY, CDR2 FYNNEI. The CDR3 nucleotides are TGTGCCAGCAGTGGGACTTACACAGATACGCAGTATTTT. This codes for CASSGTYTDTQYF.

This rearrangement joins TRBV5-1 to TRBJ2-1; no clear D. V gave up 2 bases and J gave up 8 bases, with 8 bases separating them. Germline V gives CDR1 SGHRS, CDR2 YFSETQ. The CDR3 contains 12 residues. The CDR3 coding sequence is TGCGCCAGCAGCTTAGGCAACCATGAGCAGTTCTTC. Translating it yields CASSLGNHEQFF.

The CDR3 nucleotides are TGTGCCAGCAGTTTAAGGCAGGGGGGTAGGGGTGAGCAGTTCTTC. This codes for CASSLRQGGRGEQFF. The chain couples TRBV12-3 or TRBV12-4 to TRBJ2-1, with a possible D match to TRBD1 (7 bases). CDR3 length: 15 residues. V was cut by 2 bases and J by 9 bases, with 17 bases left in between.

The table lists this clonotype with a few counts. The genes are TRBV20-1 and TRBJ2-7; either TRBD1 or TRBD2 may fit D (5 bases each). Germline CDR1 is DFQATT and CDR2 is SNEGSKA (reference sequence). The CDR3 has 13 residues. V was clipped by 0 bases and J by 9 bases, with 15 bases between them. Written as DNA, the CDR3 is TGCAGTGCTAGAGATCCGGGGCGGAGTAGGCAGTACTTC. Translation: CSARDPGRSRQYF.

This clonotype was recorded many times. This sequence joins TRBV2 and TRBJ2-7, with 12 bases lining up with TRBD1. CDR1 SNHLY and CDR2 FYNNEI come from the germline V gene. J was trimmed by 9 bases and V by 6 bases; bases with no gene match: 6. CDR3 length: 13 amino acids. The chain's CDR3 is CASRGTGGAGQYF. CDR3 in DNA: TGTGCCAGCAGGGGGACAGGGGGCGCTGGGCAGTACTTC. The variable domain in full, completed from reference TRBV2 and TRBJ2-7, reads EPEVTQTPSHQVTQMGQEVILRCVPISNHLYFYWYRQILGQKVEFLVSFYNNEISEKSEIFDDQFSVERPDGSNFTLKIRSTKLEDSAMYFCASRGTGGAGQYFGPGTRLTVT.

The V call is TRBV20-1, the J call TRBJ2-7; a possible D gene is TRBD1 (6 bases). V was clipped by 3 bases and J by 5 bases, with 17 bases between them. CDR3 length: 14 amino acids. CDR1 DFQATT and CDR2 SNEGSKA come from the germline V gene (reference sequence). The CDR3 is CSASRQGSYNEQYF. DNA of the CDR3: TGCAGTGCTAGTAGGCAGGGGAGTTACAACGAGCAGTACTTC.

This chain joins TRBV4-1 and TRBJ2-5, with D hard to call. The V and J ends lost 0 bases and 8 bases respectively, with 10 bases between them. The CDR3 spans 13 residues. Per germline, CDR1 MGHRA and CDR2 YSYEKL. CDR3 DNA sequence: TGCGCCAGCAGCCAAGATTCGGCACTAACCCAGTACTTC. Translating it yields CASSQDSALTQYF.

This clonotype was seen a few times. This chain joins TRBV10-3 and TRBJ2-1, with 7 bases fitting TRBD2. This CDR3 has 14 amino acids. After removal of 8 bases from V and 9 bases from J, the junction contained 13 bases not matched to a gene. Germline V gene data show CDR1 as ENHRY and CDR2 as SYGVKD. The CDR3, as DNA: TGTGCCATCTCTGGTCTACAAGGGAGGGGTGAGCAGTTCTTC. Its protein is CAISGLQGRGEQFF.